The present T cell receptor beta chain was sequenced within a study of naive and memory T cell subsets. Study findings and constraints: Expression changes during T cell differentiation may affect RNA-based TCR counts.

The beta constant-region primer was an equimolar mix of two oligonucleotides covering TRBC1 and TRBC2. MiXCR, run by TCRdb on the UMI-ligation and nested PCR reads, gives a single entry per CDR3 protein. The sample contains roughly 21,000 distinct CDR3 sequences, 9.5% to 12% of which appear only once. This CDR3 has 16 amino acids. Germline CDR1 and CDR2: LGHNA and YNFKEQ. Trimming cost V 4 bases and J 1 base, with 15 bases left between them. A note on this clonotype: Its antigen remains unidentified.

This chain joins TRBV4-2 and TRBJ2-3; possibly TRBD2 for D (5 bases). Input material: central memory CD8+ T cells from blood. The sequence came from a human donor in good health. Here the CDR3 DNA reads TGTGCCAGCAGCCGCCCCCCCAGCGGTGGCACAGATACGCAGTATTTT. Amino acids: CASSRPPSGGTDTQYF.